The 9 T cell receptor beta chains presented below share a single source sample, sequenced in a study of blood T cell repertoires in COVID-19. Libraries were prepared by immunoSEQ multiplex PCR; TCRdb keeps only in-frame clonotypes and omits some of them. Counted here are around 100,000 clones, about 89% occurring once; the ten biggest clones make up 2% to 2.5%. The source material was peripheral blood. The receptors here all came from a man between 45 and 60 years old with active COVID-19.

The CDR3: CASSTPRTGDNEQFF. CDR3 nucleotide sequence: TGTGCCAGCAGCACACCAAGGACAGGAGACAATGAGCAGTTCTTC. J is TRBJ2-1 and V is TRBV7-8; 7 nucleotides align to TRBD1. CDR1 is SGHVS and CDR2 is FQNEAQ in the germline V gene. Germline trimming cut 5 bases from V and 5 bases from J; bases unmatched to any gene: 9. CDR3 size: 15 residues.

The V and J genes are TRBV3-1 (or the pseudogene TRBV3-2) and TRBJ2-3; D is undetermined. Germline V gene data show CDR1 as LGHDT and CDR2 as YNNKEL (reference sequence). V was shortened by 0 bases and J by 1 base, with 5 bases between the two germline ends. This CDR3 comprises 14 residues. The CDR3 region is CASSQEARTDTQYF. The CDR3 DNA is TGTGCCAGCAGCCAAGAGGCCCGCACAGATACGCAGTATTTT.

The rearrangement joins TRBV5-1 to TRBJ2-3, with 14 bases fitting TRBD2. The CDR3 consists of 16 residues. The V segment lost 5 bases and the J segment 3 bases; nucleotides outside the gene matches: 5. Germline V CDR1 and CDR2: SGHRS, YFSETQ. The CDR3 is CASSLGTSGGTDTQYF. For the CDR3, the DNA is TGCGCCAGCAGTCTCGGGACTAGCGGGGGTACAGATACGCAGTATTTT.

The CDR3 DNA follows: TGTGCCAGCAAGGGGTCTGGAAACACCATATATTTT. This sequence encodes CASKGSGNTIYF. The chain combines TRBV7-2 with TRBJ1-3, with a tentative D call TRBD1 (5 bases). Deletions cut 7 bases from V and 1 base from J, with 5 bases between. CDR1 SGHTA and CDR2 FQGNSA come from the germline V gene. The CDR3 totals 12 residues.

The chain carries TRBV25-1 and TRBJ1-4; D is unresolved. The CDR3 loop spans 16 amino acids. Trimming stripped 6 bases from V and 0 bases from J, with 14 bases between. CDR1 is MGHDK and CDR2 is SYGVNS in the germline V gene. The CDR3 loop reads CASSRHTAATNEKLFF. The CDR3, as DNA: TGTGCCAGCAGCCGACACACCGCCGCAACTAATGAAAAACTGTTTTTT. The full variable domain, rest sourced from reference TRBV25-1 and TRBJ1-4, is EADIYQTPRYLVIGTGKKITLECSQTMGHDKMYWYQQDPGMELHLIHYSYGVNSTEKGDLSSESTVSRIRTEHFPLTLESARPSHTSQYLCASSRHTAATNEKLFFGSGTQLSVL.

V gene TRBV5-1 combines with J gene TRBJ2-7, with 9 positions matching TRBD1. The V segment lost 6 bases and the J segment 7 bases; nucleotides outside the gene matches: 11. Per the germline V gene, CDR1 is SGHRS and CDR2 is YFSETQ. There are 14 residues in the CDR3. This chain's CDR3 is CASNVGTGKGEQYF. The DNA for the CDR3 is TGCGCCAGCAACGTTGGGACAGGGAAAGGAGAGCAGTACTTC.

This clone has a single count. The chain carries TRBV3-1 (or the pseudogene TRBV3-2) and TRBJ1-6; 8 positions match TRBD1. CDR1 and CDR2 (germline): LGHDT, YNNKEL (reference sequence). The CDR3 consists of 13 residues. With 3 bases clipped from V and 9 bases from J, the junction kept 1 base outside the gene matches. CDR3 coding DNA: TGTGCCAGCAGCCAGGGACAGGCTTCACCCCTCCACTTT. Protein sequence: CASSQGQASPLHF.

CDR3 nucleotides: TGTGCCAGCAGTAGGCAGGTTCAAGAGACCCAGTACTTC. This codes for CASSRQVQETQYF. The chain recombines TRBV2 with TRBJ2-5, with no clear D. Germline V gene sequence: CDR1 SNHLY, CDR2 FYNNEI. CDR3 length equals 13 residues. V was pared by 5 bases and J by 2 bases, with 9 bases between.

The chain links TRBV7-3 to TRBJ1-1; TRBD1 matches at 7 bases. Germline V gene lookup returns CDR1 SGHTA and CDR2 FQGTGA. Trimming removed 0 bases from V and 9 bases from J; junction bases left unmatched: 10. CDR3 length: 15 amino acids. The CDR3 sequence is CASSLTSDRESQAFF. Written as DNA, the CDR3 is TGTGCCAGCAGCTTAACGTCCGACAGGGAGAGTCAAGCTTTCTTT. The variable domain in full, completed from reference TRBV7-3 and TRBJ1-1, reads GAGVSQTPSNKVTEKGKYVELRCDPISGHTALYWYRQSLGQGPEFLIYFQGTGAADDSGLPNDRFFAVRPEGSVSTLKIQRTERGDSAVYLCASSLTSDRESQAFFGQGTRLTVV.